The present entry profiles one T cell receptor beta chain with its context. Its antigen is unknown. The read falls 3 residues short of the CDR3 end, and the missing part is taken from the germline J gene. The CDR3 is 14 residues long. Germline CDR1 SGHTA, CDR2 FQGNSA. The data were taken from a study of T cell clonality in common variable immunodeficiency. Regarding the study as a whole: Reportedly, TCR beta sequences from common variable immunodeficiency showed fewer deletions and N-nucleotide insertions. Authors noted CVID clonality's cause needs subpopulation repertoire sequencing.

Sequencing input was equivalent genomic DNA from CVID and controls. Produced via immunoSEQ multiplex PCR; TCRdb's table is partial and in-frame only. This sample carries 40,000 to 60,000 clones, none of them present only once. Donors gave roughly 4.5 to 8 ml heparinized peripheral whole blood. The V gene is TRBV7-2, the J gene TRBJ1-1, with TRBD1 identical over 11 bases. The specimen sequenced was peripheral blood mononuclear cells. This TCR was sampled from a person aged 18 to 75 in good health. This chain's CDR3 is CASSLRGQGVEAFF. The covered CDR3 bases are TGTGCCAGCAGCTTACGGGGACAGGGGGTAGAG.